This T cell receptor beta chain was found in a study of CD8 T cells in Susac syndrome. CDR1 is SGDLS, CDR2 YYNGEE, per germline. The CDR3 has 11 amino acids. Trimming removed 3 bases at V and 6 bases at J, with 6 bases between. TCR beta sequences were obtained from blood CD8+ and CD4+ T cells. RNA in amounts of about 0.45 to 1 ug was reverse transcribed with random hexamers. TCRdb redid the calling of the immunoSEQ multiplex PCR reads with MiXCR, one entry per CDR3 protein. The table has under 200,000 distinct CDR3 sequences, 95% seen once. Sequenced: CD8+ T cells from PBMCs. This TCR came from a human donor with multiple sclerosis. The chain recombines TRBV9 with TRBJ1-2; D gene ambiguous. The CDR3 region has the DNA TGTGCCAGCAGCGACTTTCATGGCTACACCTTC. Protein sequence: CASSDFHGYTF.